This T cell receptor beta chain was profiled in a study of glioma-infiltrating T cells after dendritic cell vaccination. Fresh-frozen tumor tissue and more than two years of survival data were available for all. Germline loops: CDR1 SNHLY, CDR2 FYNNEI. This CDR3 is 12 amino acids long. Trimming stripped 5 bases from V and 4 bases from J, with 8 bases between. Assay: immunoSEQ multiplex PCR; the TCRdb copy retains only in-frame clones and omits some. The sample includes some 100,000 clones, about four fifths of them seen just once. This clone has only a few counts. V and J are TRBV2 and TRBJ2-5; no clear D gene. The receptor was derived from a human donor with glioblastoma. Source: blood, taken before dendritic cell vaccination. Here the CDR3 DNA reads TGTGCCAGCAGTCCTCTGCGAGAGACCCAGTACTTC. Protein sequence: CASSPLRETQYF.